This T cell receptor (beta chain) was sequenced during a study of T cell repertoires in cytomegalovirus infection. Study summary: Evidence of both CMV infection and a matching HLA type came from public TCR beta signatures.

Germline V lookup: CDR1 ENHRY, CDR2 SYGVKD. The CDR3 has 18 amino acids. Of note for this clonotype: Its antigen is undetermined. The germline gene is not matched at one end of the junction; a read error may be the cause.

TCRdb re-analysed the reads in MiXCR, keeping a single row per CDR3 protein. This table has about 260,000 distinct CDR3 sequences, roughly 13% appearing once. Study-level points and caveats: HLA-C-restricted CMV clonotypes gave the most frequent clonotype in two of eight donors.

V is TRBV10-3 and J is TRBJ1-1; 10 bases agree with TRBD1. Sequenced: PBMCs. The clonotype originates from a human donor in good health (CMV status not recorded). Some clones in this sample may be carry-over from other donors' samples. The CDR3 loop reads CALSEWRDRGNMNTEAFF. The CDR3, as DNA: TGTGCCCTCAGTGAATGGAGGGACAGGGGTAACATGAACACTGAAGCTTTCTTT.